These 27 T cell receptor beta chains came from one sample sequenced in a study of blood T cell repertoires in COVID-19. Using immunoSEQ multiplex PCR, the repertoire was profiled, and TCRdb retains in-frame clones only, with some absent. This sample yields tens of thousands of clones, of which almost 90% are seen a single time; about 5% belongs to the top ten. Sequencing was performed on peripheral blood. The receptors were gathered from a woman aged 65 to 85 with active COVID-19.

For the CDR3, the DNA is TGTGCCAGCAGTTCCGACAGGGTCACTGAAGCTTTCTTT. Protein sequence: CASSSDRVTEAFF. This chain links TRBV6-5 with TRBJ1-1, with TRBD1 identical over 7 bases. This CDR3 is 13 amino acids long. The trim removed 4 bases at V and 4 bases at J, leaving 3 bases unmatched. Germline V gene sequence: CDR1 MNHEY, CDR2 SVGAGI.

J is TRBJ1-4 and V is TRBV4-2; perhaps TRBD1 as D (5 bases). Trimming pared 1 base from V and 4 bases from J, leaving 16 bases between. Germline loops: CDR1 LGHNA, CDR2 YNFKEQ. The CDR3 spans 17 residues. This chain's CDR3 is CASSQGISQGSNEKLFF. In DNA, the CDR3 is TGTGCCAGCAGCCAAGGGATCTCCCAGGGTAGTAATGAAAAACTGTTTTTT.

This clone was picked up one time. The J gene is TRBJ1-3, the V gene TRBV5-1; D uncertain. Deletions cut 0 bases from V and 2 bases from J, with 9 bases between. The CDR3 length is 15 residues. The germline gives CDR1 SGHRS, CDR2 YFSETQ. The CDR3, as DNA: TGCGCCAGCAGCTTGGGGGAGTCCGCTGGAAACACCATATATTTT. Amino acid sequence: CASSLGESAGNTIYF.

The genes are TRBV9 and TRBJ1-6, with D unresolved. The CDR3 spans 13 residues. CDR1 SGDLS and CDR2 YYNGEE come from the germline V gene. Trimming cost V 0 bases and J 8 bases, with 6 bases left between them. Written as DNA, the CDR3 is TGTGCCAGCAGCGTAGGGACTGATTCACCCCTCCACTTT. This encodes CASSVGTDSPLHF.

The rearrangement uses TRBV24-1 and TRBJ2-3; D unclear. The V gene's germline CDR1 is KGHDR and CDR2 SFDVKD. CDR3 size: 13 residues. The V gene lost 2 bases and the J gene lost 6 bases, with 8 bases spanning the gap. CDR3 in DNA: TGTGCCACCAGTGATTCCCGCCAGGATACGCAGTATTTT. Translating gives CATSDSRQDTQYF.

In its sample, this clone was seen a few times. The chain combines TRBV7-3 with TRBJ2-2, with a possible D match to TRBD2 (6 bases). Trimming stripped 4 bases from V and 2 bases from J, with 11 bases between. This CDR3 is 15 amino acids long. Germline V gives CDR1 SGHTA, CDR2 FQGTGA. The CDR3 nucleotides are TGTGCCAGCAGCTCGAGGGGAGGCAACACCGGGGAGCTGTTTTTT. Residues: CASSSRGGNTGELFF.

The V gene is TRBV13, the J gene TRBJ2-3, with 9 bases matching TRBD2. This CDR3 comprises 17 residues. The junction had 7 bases not matched to a gene; V was cut back by 2 bases and J by 1 base. Germline values: CDR1 PRHDT, CDR2 FYEKMQ (reference sequence). The CDR3 spells CASSLSSLAGRTDTQYF. The CDR3 DNA reads as TGTGCCAGCAGCTTAAGCAGCCTAGCGGGGCGCACAGATACGCAGTATTTT.

The table lists this clone with a count of one. The V gene is TRBV4-3, the J gene TRBJ1-1; weak D call: TRBD1 (5 bases). Trimming removed 0 bases at V and 5 bases at J, with 19 bases between. CDR1 and CDR2 from the germline V gene are LGHNA and YSLEER. The CDR3 spans 17 residues. The CDR3 loop is CASSQDPGAGMGTEAFF. Here the CDR3 DNA reads TGCGCCAGCAGCCAAGACCCTGGGGCAGGGATGGGGACTGAAGCTTTCTTT.

In its sample, this clone was seen once. In DNA, the CDR3 is TGTGCCAGCAGCCAAGTTTCTGATACGCAGTATTTT. It yields the protein CASSQVSDTQYF. This chain connects TRBV3-1 (or the pseudogene TRBV3-2) to TRBJ2-3; D gene uncertain. Deletions cut 1 base from V and 6 bases from J, with 5 bases between. The CDR3 sequence is 12 residues long. Germline values: CDR1 LGHDT, CDR2 YNNKEL (reference sequence).

CDR3 amino acids: CASSDPRAGGPHNEQFF. CDR3 sequence (DNA): TGCGCCAGCAGTGACCCTCGAGCGGGGGGGCCACACAATGAGCAGTTCTTC. V and J are TRBV10-2 and TRBJ2-1; 10 bases fit TRBD2. Trimming took 3 bases from V and 5 from J; bases not matched to a gene: 10. The length of the CDR3 is 17 residues. The germline V gene encodes CDR1 WSHSY and CDR2 SAAADI.

The chain carries TRBV2 and TRBJ2-2; 12 bases match TRBD2. V shed 6 bases and J 4 bases; nucleotides not matched to a gene: 3. The V gene's germline CDR1 is SNHLY and CDR2 FYNNEI. The CDR3 covers 15 residues. CDR3 DNA sequence: TGTGCCAGCAGGCCGGGACTAGCGGGCACCGGGGAGCTGTTTTTT. Residues: CASRPGLAGTGELFF.

This clone was recorded a few times. The rearrangement uses TRBV7-2 and TRBJ1-1, with D unclear. V gave up 2 bases and J gave up 2 bases, with 12 bases separating them. Germline V gene sequence: CDR1 SGHTA, CDR2 FQGNSA. The CDR3 contains 15 residues. CDR3 loop: CASSLWVAGNTEAFF. DNA of the CDR3: TGTGCCAGCAGCTTATGGGTTGCAGGCAACACTGAAGCTTTCTTT.

The rearrangement joins TRBV19 to TRBJ2-4; the D gene is possibly TRBD1 (5 bases). CDR1 and CDR2 (germline): LNHDA, SQIVND (reference sequence). The CDR3 has 17 amino acids. The germline V and J ends were trimmed by 3 bases and 0 bases, with 15 bases remaining between them. The CDR3 sequence is CASSIQGEPLAKNIQYF. CDR3 DNA: TGTGCCAGTAGTATCCAGGGTGAGCCACTAGCCAAAAACATTCAGTACTTC.

This sequence joins TRBV27 and TRBJ2-5; 7 nucleotides agree with TRBD2. CDR1 and CDR2 (germline): MNHEY, SMNVEV (reference sequence). Losses at the gene ends were 8 bases for V and 4 bases for J; bases not matched to a gene: 7. The CDR3 sequence is 13 residues long. DNA of the CDR3: TGTGCCAGCCGCCCTACGGGAGGAGAGACCCAGTACTTC. Residues: CASRPTGGETQYF.

V and J are TRBV7-8 and TRBJ2-7; TRBD1 matches 7 bases. There are 16 residues in the CDR3. Germline lookup yields CDR1 SGHVS and CDR2 FQNEAQ. Trimming at V came to 7 bases and at J to 2 bases, leaving 14 bases not matched to a gene. The CDR3 bases are TGTGCCAGCACCGCTCCAGGGGACAGACACGCCTACGAGCAGTACTTC. As protein: CASTAPGDRHAYEQYF.

The V and J genes are TRBV3-1 (or the pseudogene TRBV3-2) and TRBJ2-3; D is uncertain. CDR3 length equals 13 residues. Germline V gene sequence: CDR1 LGHDT, CDR2 YNNKEL (reference sequence). Trimming shortened V by 2 bases and J by 0 bases, and 3 bases separated the two germline ends. The CDR3 DNA is TGTGCCAGCAGCCAACCTAGCACAGATACGCAGTATTTT. It encodes CASSQPSTDTQYF.

The V and J genes are TRBV4-1 and TRBJ2-1; TRBD2 aligns across 12 bases. The J segment lost 7 bases and the V segment lost 4 bases, leaving 5 bases of the junction unmatched. The germline CDR1 and CDR2 sequences are MGHRA and YSYEKL. CDR3 length: 15 amino acids. This chain's CDR3 is CASSPLAGGTNEQFF. The DNA for the CDR3 is TGCGCCAGCAGCCCGCTAGCGGGGGGGACGAATGAGCAGTTCTTC.

This clone was picked up a small number of times. The CDR3 here is CASSVAGGGMRQFF. Here the CDR3 DNA reads TGCGCCAGCAGCGTAGCGGGGGGTGGAATGAGGCAGTTCTTC. The chain recombines TRBV5-1 with TRBJ2-1; 10 nucleotides agree with TRBD2. J gave up 12 bases and V 4 bases, and 10 bases lay outside the gene matches. CDR1 is SGHRS and CDR2 is YFSETQ in the germline V gene. There are 14 residues in the CDR3. The full variable domain, in which reference TRBV5-1 and TRBJ2-1 provide the parts outside the CDR3, is KAGVTQTPRYLIKTRGQQVTLSCSPISGHRSVSWYQQTPGQGLQFLFEYFSETQRNKGNFPGRFSGRQFSNSRSEMNVSTLELGDSALYLCASSVAGGGMRQFFGPGTRLTVL.

The rearrangement joins TRBV7-2 to TRBJ2-7; TRBD1 agrees at 10 bases. This CDR3 has 15 amino acids. In germline, CDR1 is SGHTA, CDR2 FQGNSA. V was pared by 5 bases and J by 3 bases, with 7 bases of the junction left unmatched. CDR3 sequence (DNA): TGTGCCAGCAGCCTAGGGACAGGGGAGTTCTACGAGCAGTACTTC. The encoded protein is CASSLGTGEFYEQYF.

This chain joins TRBV18 and TRBJ2-5; possible D gene TRBD1, 5 bases. V shed 4 bases and J shed 0 bases, with 9 bases lying between them. This CDR3 spans 14 amino acids. Per germline, CDR1 KGHSH and CDR2 LQKENI. CDR3 nucleotides: TGTGCCAGCTCACGGACCAGGGACCAAGAGACCCAGTACTTC. This gives the protein CASSRTRDQETQYF.

V usage is TRBV6-5 and J usage is TRBJ2-5; 12 bases fit TRBD1. After removal of 2 bases from V and 5 bases from J, the junction contained 3 bases not matched to a gene. From germline, CDR1 is MNHEY and CDR2 SVGAGI. The length of the CDR3 is 15 residues. CDR3 bases: TGTGCCAGCAGTTACGAGGGACAGGGGGCGGAGACCCAGTACTTC. Translated: CASSYEGQGAETQYF.

This clone showed up just once. The chain carries TRBV11-2 and TRBJ2-7; 11 bases fit TRBD2. CDR3 length: 15 amino acids. Germline V gives CDR1 SGHAT, CDR2 FQNNGV. V gave up 5 bases and J gave up 6 bases; unmatched junction bases: 9. CDR3 DNA sequence: TGTGCCAGCAGCCCTATAGCGGGGGGGCTCAGCGAGCAGTACTTC. This gives the protein CASSPIAGGLSEQYF.

This clone appeared a single time. This chain joins TRBV18 and TRBJ2-5; the match to TRBD1 covers 7 bases. V was clipped by 5 bases and J by 3 bases; unmatched bases: 3. Germline CDR1 is KGHSH and CDR2 is LQKENI. The CDR3 consists of 13 residues. The DNA of the CDR3 is TGTGCCAGCTCAGTGGGGACAGAAGAGACCCAGTACTTC. It translates to CASSVGTEETQYF. The variable domain in full, completed from reference TRBV18 and TRBJ2-5, reads NAGVMQNPRHLVRRRGQEARLRCSPMKGHSHVYWYRQLPEEGLKFMVYLQKENIIDESGMPKERFSAEFPKEGPSILRIQQVVRGDSAAYFCASSVGTEETQYFGPGTRLLVL.

V gene TRBV7-9 combines with J gene TRBJ2-1, with TRBD2 matching 9 bases. V lost 4 bases to trimming and J lost 4 bases; unmatched junction nucleotides: 8. This CDR3 has 16 residues. Germline CDR1 SEHNR, CDR2 FQNEAQ (reference sequence). CDR3 in DNA: TGTGCCAGCAGCTCCCATAGCGGGGGCCCTTACAATGAGCAGTTCTTC. It encodes CASSSHSGGPYNEQFF.

This chain connects TRBV19 to TRBJ2-5; 8 positions match TRBD2. Losses at the gene ends were 0 bases for V and 2 bases for J; bases not matched to a gene: 8. Germline assignment: CDR1 LNHDA and CDR2 SQIVND (reference sequence). The CDR3 spans 17 residues. The CDR3 is CASSIDPPGLGQETQYF. CDR3 DNA: TGTGCCAGTAGTATAGATCCCCCGGGACTAGGTCAAGAGACCCAGTACTTC.

The chain uses TRBV19 and TRBJ1-6, with a possible D match to TRBD1 (5 bases). In germline, CDR1 is LNHDA, CDR2 SQIVND (reference sequence). V gave up 11 bases and J gave up 5 bases, with 16 bases separating them. The CDR3 consists of 14 residues. For the CDR3, the DNA is TGTGCCTCCACCGGGGGGTACGATAATTCACCCCTCCACTTT. Amino acid sequence: CASTGGYDNSPLHF.

The rearrangement links TRBV30 to TRBJ1-2; D gene unclear. The V gene's germline CDR1 is GTSNPN and CDR2 SVGIG (reference sequence). The CDR3 is made up of 12 amino acids. Deletions cut 1 base from V and 8 bases from J, with 11 bases between. CDR3 coding DNA: TGTGCCTGGAGTGGCGGCGGCTCAGGCTACACCTTC. Translated, it gives CAWSGGGSGYTF.